This T cell receptor beta chain was captured in a study of human T cells and chemical hapten exposure. Study in general: The sensitizer, 2% DPC, was used on around 2 cm by around 2 cm of upper inner arm skin.

Remarks on this clonotype: Its antigen is unidentified.

Described time point: patch test 1, 2 weeks after DPC sensitization. Treatment specified: therapeutic diphenylcyclopropenone sensitization with weekly scalp DPC. Study outcomes and limitations: Significantly more large CDR3 similarity clusters arose among expanded TCRs than among controls. Expanded TCR counts at PT1 went up together with patch test score, a positive correlation.

V was shortened by 5 bases and J by 5 bases, with 3 bases between the two germline ends. Germline V gives CDR1 MNHNS, CDR2 SASEGT. The CDR3 runs 10 residues. Original methodology: Ranging from roughly 23,224 to 700,000, TCR counts per sample had a median value of around 94,000. TCRdb analysed the RACE reads with MiXCR anew, one entry per CDR3 protein. It is TCRdb's table, rather than the study itself, that gives the V and J calls and clone size. The repertoire has about 60,000 distinct CDR3 sequences, about 9% of them found once; the top ten carry roughly 15%. The chain has TRBV6-1 and TRBJ1-2; no clear D gene. This TCR was sampled from a woman in her thirties or forties with alopecia areata. Some clones in this sample may be carry-over from other donors' samples. This sample comprised whole blood, obtained in connection with sensitization to the hapten diphenylcyclopropenone (DPC). CDR3 DNA: TGTGCCAGCAGTTGGTATGGCTACACCTTC. Its protein is CASSWYGYTF.